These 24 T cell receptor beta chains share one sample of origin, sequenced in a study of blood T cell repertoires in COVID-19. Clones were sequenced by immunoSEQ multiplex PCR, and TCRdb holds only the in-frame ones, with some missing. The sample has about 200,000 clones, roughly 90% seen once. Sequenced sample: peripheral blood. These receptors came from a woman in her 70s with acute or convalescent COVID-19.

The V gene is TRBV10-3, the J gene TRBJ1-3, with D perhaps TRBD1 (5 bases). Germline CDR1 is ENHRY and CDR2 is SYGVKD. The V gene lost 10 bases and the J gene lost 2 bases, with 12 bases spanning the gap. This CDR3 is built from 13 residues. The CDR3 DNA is TGTGCCACCGGGACTCTCGCTGGAAACACCATATATTTT. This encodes CATGTLAGNTIYF.

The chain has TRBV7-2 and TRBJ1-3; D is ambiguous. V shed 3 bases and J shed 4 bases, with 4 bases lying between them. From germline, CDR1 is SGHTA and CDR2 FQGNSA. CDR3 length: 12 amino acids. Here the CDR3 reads CASSFVGNTIYF. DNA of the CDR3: TGTGCCAGCAGCTTCGTAGGAAACACCATATATTTT. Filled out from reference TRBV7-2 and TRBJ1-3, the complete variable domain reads GAGVSQSPSNKVTEKGKDVELRCDPISGHTALYWYRQSLGQGLEFLIYFQGNSAPDKSGLPSDRFSAERTGGSVSTLTIQRTQQEDSAVYLCASSFVGNTIYFGEGSWLTVV.

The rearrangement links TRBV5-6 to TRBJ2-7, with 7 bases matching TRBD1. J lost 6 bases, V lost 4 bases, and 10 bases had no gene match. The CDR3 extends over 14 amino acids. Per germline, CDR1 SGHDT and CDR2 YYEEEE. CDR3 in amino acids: CASSRQGQGVEQYF. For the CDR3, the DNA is TGTGCCAGCAGCCGACAGGGTCAGGGAGTCGAGCAGTACTTC.

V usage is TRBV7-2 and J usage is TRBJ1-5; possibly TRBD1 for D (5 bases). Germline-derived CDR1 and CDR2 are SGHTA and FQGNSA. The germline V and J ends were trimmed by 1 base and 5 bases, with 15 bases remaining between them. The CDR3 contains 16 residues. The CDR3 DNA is TGTGCCAGCAGCTTAGGGGGGAGGGATATACATCAGCCCCAGCATTTT. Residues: CASSLGGRDIHQPQHF.

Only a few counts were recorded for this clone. CDR3 in amino acids: CASSERFQEAMTFF. As DNA, the CDR3 is TGTGCCAGCAGTGAGCGCTTTCAAGAGGCCATGACTTTCTTT. The rearrangement uses TRBV2 and TRBJ1-1; D is undetermined. The V gene lost 3 bases and the J gene lost 12 bases, with 20 bases spanning the gap. CDR3 length: 14 residues. Germline V gene lookup returns CDR1 SNHLY and CDR2 FYNNEI.

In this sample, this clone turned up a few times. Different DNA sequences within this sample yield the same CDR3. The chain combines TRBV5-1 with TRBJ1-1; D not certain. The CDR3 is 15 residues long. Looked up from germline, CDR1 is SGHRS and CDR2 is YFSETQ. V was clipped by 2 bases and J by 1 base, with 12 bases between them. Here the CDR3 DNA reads TGCGCCAGCAGCTTAGAAGGGAGGCGGAACACTGAAGCTTTCTTT. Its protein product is CASSLEGRRNTEAFF.

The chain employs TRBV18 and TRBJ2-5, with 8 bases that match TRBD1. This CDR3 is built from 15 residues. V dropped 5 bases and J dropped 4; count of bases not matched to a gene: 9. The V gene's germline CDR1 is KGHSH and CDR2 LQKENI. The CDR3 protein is CASSIGQGYGETQYF. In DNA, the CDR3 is TGTGCCAGCTCAATAGGACAGGGATACGGAGAGACCCAGTACTTC.

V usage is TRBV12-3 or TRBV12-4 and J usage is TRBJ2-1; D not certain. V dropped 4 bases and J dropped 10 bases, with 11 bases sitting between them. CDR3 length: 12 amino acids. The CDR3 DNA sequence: TGTGCCAGCAGTTACGGCTCAGCGGAGCAGTTCTTC. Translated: CASSYGSAEQFF.

CDR3 nucleotides: TGTGCCAGCAGGCCATCCGACAGGCCCTACGAGCAGTACTTC. The encoded protein is CASRPSDRPYEQYF. The chain employs TRBV6-5 and TRBJ2-7; tentatively, D is TRBD1 (6 bases). Germline V gives CDR1 MNHEY, CDR2 SVGAGI. V lost 6 bases, J lost 2 bases, and 14 bases lay in between. CDR3 size: 14 residues.

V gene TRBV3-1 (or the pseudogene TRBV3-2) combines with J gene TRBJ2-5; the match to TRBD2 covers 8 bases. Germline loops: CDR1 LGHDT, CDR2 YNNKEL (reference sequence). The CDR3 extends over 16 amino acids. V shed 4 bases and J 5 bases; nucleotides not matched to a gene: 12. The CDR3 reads CASSRVSAGGGETQYF. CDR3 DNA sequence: TGTGCCAGCAGCCGGGTGTCGGCGGGGGGAGGGGAGACCCAGTACTTC.

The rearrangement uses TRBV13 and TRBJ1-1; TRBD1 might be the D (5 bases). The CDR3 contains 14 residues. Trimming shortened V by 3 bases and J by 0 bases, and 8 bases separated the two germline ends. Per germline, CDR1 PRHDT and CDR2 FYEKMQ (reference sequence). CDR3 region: CASSLGEVNTEAFF. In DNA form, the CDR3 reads TGTGCCAGCAGCTTGGGGGAGGTGAACACTGAAGCTTTCTTT.

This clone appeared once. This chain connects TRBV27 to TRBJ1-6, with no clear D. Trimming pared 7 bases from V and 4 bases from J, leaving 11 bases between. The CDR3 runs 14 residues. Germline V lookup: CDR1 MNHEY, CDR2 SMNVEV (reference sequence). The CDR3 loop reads CASTPTQYNSPLHF. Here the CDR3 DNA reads TGTGCCAGCACCCCGACTCAGTATAATTCACCCCTCCACTTT.

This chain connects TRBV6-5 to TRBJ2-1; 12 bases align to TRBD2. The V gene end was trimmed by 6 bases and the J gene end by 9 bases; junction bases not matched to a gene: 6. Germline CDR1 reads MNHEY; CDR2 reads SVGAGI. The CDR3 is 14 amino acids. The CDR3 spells CASRPSGRVGEQFF. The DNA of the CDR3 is TGTGCCAGCAGACCTAGCGGGAGGGTTGGTGAGCAGTTCTTC.

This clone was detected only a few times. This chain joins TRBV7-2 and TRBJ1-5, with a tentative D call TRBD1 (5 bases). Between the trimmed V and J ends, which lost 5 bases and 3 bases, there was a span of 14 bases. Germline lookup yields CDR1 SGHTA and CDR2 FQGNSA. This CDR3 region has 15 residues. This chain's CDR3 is CASSPRSGHNQPQHF. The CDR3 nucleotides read TGTGCCAGCAGCCCGCGGTCAGGGCACAATCAGCCCCAGCATTTT.

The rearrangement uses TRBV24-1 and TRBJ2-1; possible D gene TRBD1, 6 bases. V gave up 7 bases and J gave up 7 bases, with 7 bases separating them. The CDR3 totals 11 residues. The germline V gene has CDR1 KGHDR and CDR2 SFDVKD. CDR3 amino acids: CATRGGNEQFF. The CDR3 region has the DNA TGTGCCACCAGAGGGGGAAATGAGCAGTTCTTC.

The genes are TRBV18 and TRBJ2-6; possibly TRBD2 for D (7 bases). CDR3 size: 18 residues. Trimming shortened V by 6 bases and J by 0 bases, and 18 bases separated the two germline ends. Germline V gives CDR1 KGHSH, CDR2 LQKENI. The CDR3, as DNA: TGTGCCAGCTCGTCGCTGGCGGGGGCTAGCTCTGGGGCCAACGTCCTGACTTTC. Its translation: CASSSLAGASSGANVLTF.

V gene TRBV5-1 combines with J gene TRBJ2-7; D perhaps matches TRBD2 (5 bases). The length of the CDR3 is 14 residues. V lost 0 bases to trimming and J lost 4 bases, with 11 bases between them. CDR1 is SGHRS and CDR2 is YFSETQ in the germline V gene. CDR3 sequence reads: CASSLGGPPYEQYF. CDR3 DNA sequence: TGCGCCAGCAGCTTGGGAGGGCCCCCTTACGAGCAGTACTTC. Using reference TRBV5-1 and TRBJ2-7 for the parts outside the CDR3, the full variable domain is KAGVTQTPRYLIKTRGQQVTLSCSPISGHRSVSWYQQTPGQGLQFLFEYFSETQRNKGNFPGRFSGRQFSNSRSEMNVSTLELGDSALYLCASSLGGPPYEQYFGPGTRLTVT.

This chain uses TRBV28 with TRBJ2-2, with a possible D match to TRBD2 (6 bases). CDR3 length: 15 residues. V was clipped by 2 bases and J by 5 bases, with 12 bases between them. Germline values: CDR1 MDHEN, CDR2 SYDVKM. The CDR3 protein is CASSLSKGRTGELFF. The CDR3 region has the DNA TGTGCCAGCAGTTTAAGTAAAGGGAGGACCGGGGAGCTGTTTTTT.

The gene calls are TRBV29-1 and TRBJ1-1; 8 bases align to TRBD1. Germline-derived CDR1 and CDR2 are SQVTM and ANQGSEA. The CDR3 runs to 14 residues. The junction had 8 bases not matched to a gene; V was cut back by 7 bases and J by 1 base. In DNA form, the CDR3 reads TGCAGCGCCAGGGGAGGACAGGGGAACACTGAAGCTTTCTTT. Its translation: CSARGGQGNTEAFF.

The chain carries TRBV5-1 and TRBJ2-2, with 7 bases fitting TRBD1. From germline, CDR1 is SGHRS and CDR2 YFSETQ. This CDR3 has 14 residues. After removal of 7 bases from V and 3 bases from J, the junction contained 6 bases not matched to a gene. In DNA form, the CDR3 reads TGCGCCAGCCAGCGGCAGGGGGACACCGGGGAGCTGTTTTTT. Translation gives CASQRQGDTGELFF.

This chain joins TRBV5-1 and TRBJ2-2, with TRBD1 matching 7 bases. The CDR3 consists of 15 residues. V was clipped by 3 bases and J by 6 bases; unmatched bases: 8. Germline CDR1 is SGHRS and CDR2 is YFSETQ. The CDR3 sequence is CASSSLTGKAGELFF. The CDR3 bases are TGCGCCAGCAGCTCATTGACAGGGAAGGCCGGGGAGCTGTTTTTT.

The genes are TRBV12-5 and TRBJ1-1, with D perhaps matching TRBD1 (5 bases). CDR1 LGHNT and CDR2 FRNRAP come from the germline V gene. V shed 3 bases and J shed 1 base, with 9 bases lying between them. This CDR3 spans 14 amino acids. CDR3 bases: TGTGCTAGTGGTTTTGACAGATGGAACACTGAAGCTTTCTTT. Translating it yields CASGFDRWNTEAFF.

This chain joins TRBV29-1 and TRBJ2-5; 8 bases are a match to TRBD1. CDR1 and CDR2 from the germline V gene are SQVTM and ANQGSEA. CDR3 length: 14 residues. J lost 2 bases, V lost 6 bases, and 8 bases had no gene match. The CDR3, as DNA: TGCAGCGTCCGCGACAGGGGATCGCAAGAGACCCAGTACTTC. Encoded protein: CSVRDRGSQETQYF.

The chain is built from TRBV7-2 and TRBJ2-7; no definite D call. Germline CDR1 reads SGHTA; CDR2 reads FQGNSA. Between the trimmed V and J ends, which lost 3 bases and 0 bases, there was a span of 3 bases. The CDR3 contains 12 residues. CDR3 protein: CASSLYSYEQYF. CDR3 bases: TGTGCCAGCAGCTTGTACTCCTACGAGCAGTACTTC.